The 12 T cell receptor beta chains below come from one sample, sequenced in a study of T cell repertoires in cytomegalovirus infection. TCRdb called the reads again in MiXCR, with one record for every CDR3 protein. The sample contains approximately 140,000 distinct CDR3 sequences, roughly 6.5% of which appear only once. Sequenced material: PBMCs. The receptors stem from a human donor in good health (CMV status not recorded). Some clones in this sample may be carry-over from other donors' samples.

This clonotype was detected ten times or more. CDR3 amino acids: CSARASSSGGTDTQYF. The CDR3 bases are TGCAGTGCTAGAGCCTCGTCTAGCGGGGGGACAGATACGCAGTATTTT. The rearrangement uses TRBV20-1 and TRBJ2-3; 11 bases fit TRBD2. The ends lost 1 base at V and 3 bases at J; junction bases unmatched: 6. Germline CDR1 reads DFQATT; CDR2 reads SNEGSKA (reference sequence). The CDR3 totals 16 residues.

At least ten counts were recorded for this clonotype. CDR3 region: CASSLAGQALGTEAFF. The CDR3 DNA reads as TGTGCCAGCAGCTTAGCGGGACAGGCCCTGGGGACTGAAGCTTTCTTT. The rearrangement links TRBV7-8 to TRBJ1-1; TRBD1 matches 8 bases. The CDR3 is 16 amino acids. Germline assignment: CDR1 SGHVS and CDR2 FQNEAQ. Germline trimming cut 0 bases from V and 5 bases from J; bases unmatched to any gene: 8. Based on the CDR3 plus reference TRBV7-8 and TRBJ1-1, the full variable domain is GAGVSQSPRYKVAKRGQDVALRCDPISGHVSLFWYQQALGQGPEFLTYFQNEAQLDKSGLPSDRFFAERPEGSVSTLKIQRTQQEDSAVYLCASSLAGQALGTEAFFGQGTRLTVV.

This clonotype was observed at least ten times. The chain is built from TRBV10-3 and TRBJ1-1; D is possibly TRBD1 (5 bases). V was cut by 4 bases and J by 0 bases, with 9 bases left in between. CDR1 and CDR2 from the germline V gene are ENHRY and SYGVKD. The CDR3 sequence is 14 residues long. This chain's CDR3 is CAISATEMNTEAFF. In DNA, the CDR3 is TGTGCCATCAGTGCGACAGAAATGAACACTGAAGCTTTCTTT.

In this sample, this clonotype turned up many times. J is TRBJ2-2 and V is TRBV28; D gene uncertain. Germline loops: CDR1 MDHEN, CDR2 SYDVKM. Trimming pared 5 bases from V and 1 base from J, leaving 11 bases between. The CDR3 is 15 amino acids. The CDR3: CASSRPSWNTGELFF. As DNA, the CDR3 is TGTGCCAGCAGTAGGCCGTCCTGGAACACCGGGGAGCTGTTTTTT.

On this clonotype: The CDR3 end shows no conserved phenylalanine or tryptophan, and so a read error is likely. V gene TRBV19 combines with J gene TRBJ1-4, with 8 bases lining up with TRBD1. This CDR3 spans 14 amino acids. Germline CDR1 and CDR2: LNHDA and SQIVND (reference sequence). The V and J ends lost 3 bases and 7 bases, in that order; junction bases with no gene match: 4. DNA of the CDR3: TGTGCCAGTAGTATCCGGGACAGGACTGAAAAACTGTTTATT. It translates to CASSIRDRTEKLFI.

At least ten counts were recorded for this clonotype. In DNA form, the CDR3 reads TGTGCCAGCAGCTCAGGATTCTATGAGCAGTTCTTC. Amino acid sequence: CASSSGFYEQFF. V is TRBV7-8 and J is TRBJ2-1; D not resolved. Per the germline V gene, CDR1 is SGHVS and CDR2 is FQNEAQ. The V end lost 4 bases, the J end lost 8 bases, and 9 bases lay between the germline ends. This CDR3 contains 12 residues.

This clonotype was detected many times. The chain joins TRBV7-8 to TRBJ2-1; D might be TRBD2 (7 bases). This CDR3 is built from 15 residues. The germline V gene encodes CDR1 SGHVS and CDR2 FQNEAQ. The V and J ends lost 1 base and 5 bases respectively, with 12 bases between them. CDR3 residues: CASSLEGGLNNEQFF. Here the CDR3 DNA reads TGTGCCAGCAGCTTAGAGGGGGGGCTCAACAATGAGCAGTTCTTC.

In its sample, this clonotype was seen many times. The chain couples TRBV19 to TRBJ1-5; no definite D call. Deletions cut 2 bases from V and 6 bases from J, with 14 bases between. The CDR3 is 15 residues long. The germline gives CDR1 LNHDA, CDR2 SQIVND (reference sequence). Written as DNA, the CDR3 is TGTGCCAGTAGTATATCTTTGACGGCACCTCAGCCCCAGCATTTT. As protein: CASSISLTAPQPQHF. Full variable domain (rest looked up from reference TRBV19 and TRBJ1-5): DGGITQSPKYLFRKEGQNVTLSCEQNLNHDAMYWYRQDPGQGLRLIYYSQIVNDFQKGDIAEGYSVSREKKESFPLTVTSAQKNPTAFYLCASSISLTAPQPQHFGDGTRLSIL.

This clonotype appeared a few times. J is TRBJ1-5 and V is TRBV6-1; 7 nucleotides match TRBD1. Looked up from germline, CDR1 is MNHNS and CDR2 is SASEGT. This CDR3 has 15 amino acids. V trimming: 6 bases; J trimming: 3 bases; junction bases outside the gene matches: 8. CDR3 loop: CASRSGQIYNQPQHF. The CDR3 DNA follows: TGTGCCAGCAGGTCGGGACAGATATACAATCAGCCCCAGCATTTT.

This clonotype has at least ten counts. This chain links TRBV14 with TRBJ1-2, with D possibly TRBD1 on 5 matching bases. The ends were cut back, 1 base at V and 0 bases at J, with 9 bases in the middle. Germline CDR1 is SGHDN and CDR2 is FVKESK. This CDR3 comprises 15 residues. The DNA for the CDR3 is TGTGCCAGCAGCCAAGGTCCAGGGACTAACTATGGCTACACCTTC. Encoded protein: CASSQGPGTNYGYTF.

This clonotype came up many times. The genes are TRBV7-8 and TRBJ2-5; 11 nucleotides align to TRBD2. Germline CDR1 SGHVS, CDR2 FQNEAQ. J was trimmed by 5 bases and V by 0 bases; bases with no gene match: 17. This CDR3 spans 20 amino acids. CDR3 sequence: CASSLAMVVAGGPFEETQYF. The CDR3, as DNA: TGTGCCAGCAGCTTAGCGATGGTGGTAGCGGGGGGGCCGTTTGAGGAGACCCAGTACTTC.

This clonotype was observed many times. CDR3 protein: CASSLAGTSGGASTDTQYF. In nucleotides, the CDR3 is TGTGCCAGCAGCTTAGCAGGGACTAGCGGGGGGGCTAGCACAGATACGCAGTATTTT. This chain links TRBV7-2 with TRBJ2-3; 16 bases match TRBD2. Per germline, CDR1 SGHTA and CDR2 FQGNSA. With V trimmed by 0 bases and J by 0 bases, 3 bases remained unmatched. The CDR3 has 19 amino acids.